These 16 T cell receptor beta chains share one sample of origin, sequenced in a study of blood T cell repertoires in COVID-19. Only in-frame clones appear in the TCRdb table, and some are missing; sequencing was by immunoSEQ multiplex PCR. The table lists about 150,000 clones, 91% of them singletons. The sequencing input was peripheral blood. Receptors originate from a man aged 50-60 years with acute or convalescent COVID-19.

This chain connects TRBV10-3 to TRBJ2-2; TRBD1 agrees at 9 bases. V was clipped by 9 bases and J by 6 bases; unmatched bases: 8. CDR1 is ENHRY, CDR2 SYGVKD, per germline. The CDR3 contains 14 residues. The CDR3 loop is CAIRTGVESGELFF. The CDR3 nucleotides are TGTGCCATACGGACAGGGGTAGAATCCGGGGAGCTGTTTTTT.

The genes are TRBV6-5 and TRBJ1-5, with D tentatively TRBD1 (6 bases). Germline-derived CDR1 and CDR2 are MNHEY and SVGAGI. Trimming shortened V by 6 bases and J by 0 bases, and 12 bases separated the two germline ends. This CDR3 has 15 residues. The chain's CDR3 is CASSINRASNQPQHF. The CDR3 DNA follows: TGTGCCAGCAGCATTAACAGGGCTAGCAATCAGCCCCAGCATTTT.

This sequence joins TRBV6-2 or TRBV6-3 and TRBJ2-5; possible D gene TRBD2, 6 bases. Trimming shortened V by 5 bases and J by 7 bases, and 17 bases separated the two germline ends. CDR3 length: 14 residues. CDR1 is MNHEY, CDR2 SVGEGT, per germline. CDR3 nucleotide sequence: TGTGCCAGCAGTCGAGGGACCGCCGGGGGGACCCAGTACTTC. It is translated as CASSRGTAGGTQYF.

This chain links TRBV7-2 with TRBJ1-5, with 12 bases matching TRBD1. CDR1 and CDR2 (germline): SGHTA, FQGNSA. With 5 bases clipped from V and 4 bases from J, the junction kept 3 bases outside the gene matches. This CDR3 has 15 amino acids. As DNA, the CDR3 is TGTGCCAGCAGCACGGGACAGGGGGCGAATCAGCCCCAGCATTTT. Encoded protein: CASSTGQGANQPQHF.

This chain connects TRBV5-8 to TRBJ2-3; 8 positions agree with TRBD2. CDR1 and CDR2 from the germline V gene are SGHTS and YDEGEE. This CDR3 has 16 amino acids. The junction had 12 bases not matched to a gene; V was cut back by 4 bases and J by 5 bases. Here the CDR3 DNA reads TGTGCCAGCAGCAAAACGGGGGGGACATTGGGAGATACGCAGTATTTT. Its translation is CASSKTGGTLGDTQYF.

The rearrangement joins TRBV6-1 to TRBJ2-5, with 9 bases lining up with TRBD1. Germline CDR1 MNHNS, CDR2 SASEGT. J gave up 3 bases and V 2 bases, and 1 base lay outside the gene matches. The CDR3 spans 14 residues. The CDR3 reads CASSERTGEETQYF. CDR3 in DNA: TGTGCCAGCAGTGAAAGGACAGGGGAAGAGACCCAGTACTTC.

The chain couples TRBV7-8 to TRBJ2-6; D perhaps matches TRBD2 (5 bases). Germline CDR1 reads SGHVS; CDR2 reads FQNEAQ. Trimming left V 1 base short and J 3 bases short, with 10 bases between. The CDR3 extends over 16 amino acids. The CDR3 bases are TGTGCCAGCAGCTTAGTTGGAGGTTATGGGGCCAACGTCCTGACTTTC. It translates to CASSLVGGYGANVLTF. Full variable domain (rest looked up from reference TRBV7-8 and TRBJ2-6): GAGVSQSPRYKVAKRGQDVALRCDPISGHVSLFWYQQALGQGPEFLTYFQNEAQLDKSGLPSDRFFAERPEGSVSTLKIQRTQQEDSAVYLCASSLVGGYGANVLTFGAGSRLTVL.

This rearrangement joins TRBV5-4 to TRBJ2-1; the match to TRBD2 covers 7 bases. V dropped 3 bases and J dropped 6; count of bases not matched to a gene: 9. The CDR3 length is 15 residues. The germline CDR1 and CDR2 sequences are SGHNT and YYREEE (reference sequence). The CDR3 region is CASSSGLDLANEQFF. The DNA of the CDR3 is TGTGCCAGCAGCTCTGGACTAGACCTAGCCAATGAGCAGTTCTTC.

This chain links TRBV5-8 with TRBJ1-2, with TRBD1 matching 7 bases. This CDR3 spans 15 amino acids. With 0 bases clipped from V and 4 bases from J, the junction kept 6 bases outside the gene matches. CDR1 is SGHTS, CDR2 YDEGEE, per germline. CDR3 nucleotide sequence: TGTGCCAGCAGCTTGGTTTCAGGGGGGATCTATGGCTACACCTTC. It is translated as CASSLVSGGIYGYTF.

The chain combines TRBV10-3 with TRBJ1-1; possible D gene TRBD1, 5 bases. Trimming removed 0 bases from V and 4 bases from J, with 12 bases in between. The germline V gene has CDR1 ENHRY and CDR2 SYGVKD. This CDR3 comprises 15 residues. CDR3 amino acids: CAISESQGVGTEAFF. The CDR3 nucleotides read TGTGCCATCAGTGAGTCGCAAGGGGTGGGCACTGAAGCTTTCTTT.

The CDR3: CAWKSRGQSGYTF. In nucleotides, the CDR3 is TGTGCCTGGAAGTCGCGGGGGCAAAGCGGCTACACCTTC. The V call is TRBV30, the J call TRBJ1-2; a weak D match, TRBD1 (6 bases). The V and J ends lost 4 bases and 8 bases respectively, with 17 bases between them. From germline, CDR1 is GTSNPN and CDR2 SVGIG (reference sequence). This CDR3 contains 13 residues.

This rearrangement joins TRBV29-1 to TRBJ2-6, with D perhaps TRBD2 (6 bases). Trimming took off 4 bases at V and 0 bases at J, with 10 bases between the two ends. From germline, CDR1 is SQVTM and CDR2 ANQGSEA. The CDR3 is 15 residues long. CDR3 DNA: TGCAGCGTTGGGGGACTGCGCTCTGGGGCCAACGTCCTGACTTTC. Translated, it gives CSVGGLRSGANVLTF.

This chain joins TRBV6-4 and TRBJ1-5; D ambiguous. Germline V gene sequence: CDR1 MRHNA, CDR2 SNTAGT. Trimming took off 0 bases at V and 4 bases at J, with 7 bases between the two ends. The CDR3 loop spans 14 amino acids. CDR3 protein: CASSDSHGNQPQHF. The CDR3 coding sequence is TGTGCCAGCAGTGACTCACACGGGAATCAGCCCCAGCATTTT.

The chain joins TRBV5-1 to TRBJ2-5; TRBD1 aligns across 10 bases. The CDR3 extends over 14 amino acids. In germline, CDR1 is SGHRS, CDR2 YFSETQ. With V trimmed by 4 bases and J by 7 bases, 7 bases remained unmatched. The CDR3, as DNA: TGCGCCAGCAGCAACCGGGACAGGGGTGGGACCCAGTACTTC. Amino acid sequence: CASSNRDRGGTQYF.

The J gene is TRBJ1-2, the V gene TRBV18, with TRBD1 identical over 8 bases. CDR3 length equals 16 residues. Germline V gives CDR1 KGHSH, CDR2 LQKENI. Trimming cost V 3 bases and J 3 bases; bases outside gene matches: 9. Written as DNA, the CDR3 is TGTGCCAGCTCACCCCCCGGGACAGGATCATACTATGGCTACACCTTC. This translates into CASSPPGTGSYYGYTF.

V gene TRBV10-3 combines with J gene TRBJ2-2; TRBD1 matches 11 bases. The V and J ends lost 8 bases and 4 bases, in that order; junction bases with no gene match: 9. This CDR3 spans 16 amino acids. From germline, CDR1 is ENHRY and CDR2 SYGVKD. The CDR3 protein is CAIGPGQGASTGELFF. CDR3 DNA: TGTGCCATCGGCCCTGGACAGGGGGCGAGCACCGGGGAGCTGTTTTTT.